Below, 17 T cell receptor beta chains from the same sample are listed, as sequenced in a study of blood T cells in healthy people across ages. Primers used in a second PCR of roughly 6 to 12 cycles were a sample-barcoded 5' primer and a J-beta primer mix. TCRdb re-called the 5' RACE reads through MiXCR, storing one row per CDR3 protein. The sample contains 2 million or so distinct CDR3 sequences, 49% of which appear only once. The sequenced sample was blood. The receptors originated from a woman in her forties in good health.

CDR3 in DNA: TGTGCCAGCAGCTGGACAGGGGGCGCGGCCTGGGCCAAAAACATTCAGTACTTC. Amino acid sequence: CASSWTGGAAWAKNIQYF. The chain carries TRBV5-6 and TRBJ2-4, with 11 bases fitting TRBD1. The V and J ends lost 3 bases and 1 base, in that order; junction bases with no gene match: 9. Germline V gives CDR1 SGHDT, CDR2 YYEEEE. CDR3 length: 18 residues.

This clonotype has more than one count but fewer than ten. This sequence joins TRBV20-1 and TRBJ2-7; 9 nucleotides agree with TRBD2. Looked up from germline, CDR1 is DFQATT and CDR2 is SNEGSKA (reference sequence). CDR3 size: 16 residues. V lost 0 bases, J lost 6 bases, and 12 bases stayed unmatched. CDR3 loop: CSARDYSGTSSVEQYF. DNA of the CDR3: TGCAGTGCTAGAGATTATTCGGGGACTAGCTCAGTCGAGCAGTACTTC.

For the CDR3, the DNA is TGCAGTGCTAGACTTAGCGGGGGGATGTTCTTC. Its protein product is CSARLSGGMFF. J is TRBJ2-1 and V is TRBV20-1, with 10 bases identical to TRBD2. CDR1 is DFQATT and CDR2 is SNEGSKA in the germline V gene (reference sequence). The CDR3 loop spans 11 amino acids. J gave up 15 bases and V 2 bases, and 4 bases lay outside the gene matches.

CDR3 loop: CSARGDRGRNTIYF. The CDR3 bases are TGCAGTGCTAGAGGCGACAGGGGTAGAAACACCATATATTTT. The chain combines TRBV20-1 with TRBJ1-3; 8 bases are a match to TRBD1. V trimming: 1 base; J trimming: 5 bases; junction bases outside the gene matches: 4. The CDR3 is 14 amino acids. From germline, CDR1 is DFQATT and CDR2 SNEGSKA (reference sequence).

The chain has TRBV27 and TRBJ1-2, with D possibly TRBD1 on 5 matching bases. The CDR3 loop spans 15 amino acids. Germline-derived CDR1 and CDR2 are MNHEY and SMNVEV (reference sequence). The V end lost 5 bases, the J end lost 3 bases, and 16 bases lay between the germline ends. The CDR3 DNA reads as TGTGCCAGCAGTACATCCTCCAGGGTCGACTATGGCTACACCTTC. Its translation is CASSTSSRVDYGYTF.

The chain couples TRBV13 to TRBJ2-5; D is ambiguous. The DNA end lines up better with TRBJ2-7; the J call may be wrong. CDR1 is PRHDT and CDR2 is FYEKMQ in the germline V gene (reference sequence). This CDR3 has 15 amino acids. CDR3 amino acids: CASSWTVVSSPEQYF. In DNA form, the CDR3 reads TGTGCCAGCAGCTGGACGGTGGTGAGTAGTCCCGAGCAGTACTTC.

The CDR3 sequence is CASSRDRTDYEQYF. DNA of the CDR3: TGCGCCAGCAGCAGGGACAGGACGGATTACGAGCAGTACTTC. J is TRBJ2-7 and V is TRBV5-1; 8 bases are shared with TRBD1. Germline V gene sequence: CDR1 SGHRS, CDR2 YFSETQ. CDR3 size: 14 residues. Unmatched junction bases numbered 7, after V lost 4 bases and J lost 4 bases.

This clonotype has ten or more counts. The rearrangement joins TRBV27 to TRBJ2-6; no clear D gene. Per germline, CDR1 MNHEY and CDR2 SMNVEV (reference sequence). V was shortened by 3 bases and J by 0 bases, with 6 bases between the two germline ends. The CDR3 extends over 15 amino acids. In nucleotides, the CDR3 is TGTGCCAGCAGTTTTGGCGTCTCTGGGGCCAACGTCCTGACTTTC. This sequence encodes CASSFGVSGANVLTF.

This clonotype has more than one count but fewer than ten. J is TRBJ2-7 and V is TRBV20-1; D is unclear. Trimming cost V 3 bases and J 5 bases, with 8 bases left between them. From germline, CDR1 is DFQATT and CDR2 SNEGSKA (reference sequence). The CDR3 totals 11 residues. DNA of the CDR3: TGCAGTGCTAGTGGGCTGGACGAGCAGTACTTC. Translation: CSASGLDEQYF.

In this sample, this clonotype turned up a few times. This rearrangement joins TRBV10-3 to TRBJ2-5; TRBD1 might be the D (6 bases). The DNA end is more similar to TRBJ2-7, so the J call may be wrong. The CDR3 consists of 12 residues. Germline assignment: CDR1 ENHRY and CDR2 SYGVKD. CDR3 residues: CAISATGNEQYF. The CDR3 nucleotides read TGTGCCATCAGTGCCACAGGGAACGAGCAGTACTTC.

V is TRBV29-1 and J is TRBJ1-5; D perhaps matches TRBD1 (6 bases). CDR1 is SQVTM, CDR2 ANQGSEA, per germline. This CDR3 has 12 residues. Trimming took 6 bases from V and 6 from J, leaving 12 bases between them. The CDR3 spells CSVGTGRQPQHF. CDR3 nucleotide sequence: TGCAGCGTAGGTACAGGGCGTCAGCCCCAGCATTTT.

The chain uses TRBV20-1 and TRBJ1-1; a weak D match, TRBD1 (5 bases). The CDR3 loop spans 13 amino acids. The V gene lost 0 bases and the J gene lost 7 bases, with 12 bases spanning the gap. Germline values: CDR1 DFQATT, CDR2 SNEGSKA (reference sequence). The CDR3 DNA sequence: TGCAGTGCTAGAGAACCAGGGCAAGTTGAAGCTTTCTTT. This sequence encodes CSAREPGQVEAFF.

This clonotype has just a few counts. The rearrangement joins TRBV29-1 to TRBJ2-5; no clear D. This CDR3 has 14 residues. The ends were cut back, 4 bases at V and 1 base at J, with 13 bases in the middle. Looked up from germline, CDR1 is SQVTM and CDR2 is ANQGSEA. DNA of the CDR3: TGCAGCGTTGCGGCAGGCGCCCTCCAAGAGACCCAGTACTTC. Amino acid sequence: CSVAAGALQETQYF.

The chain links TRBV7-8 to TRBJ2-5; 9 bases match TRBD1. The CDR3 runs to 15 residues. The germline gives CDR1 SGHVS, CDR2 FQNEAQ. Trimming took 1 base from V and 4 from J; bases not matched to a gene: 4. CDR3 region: CASSLGTGVAETQYF. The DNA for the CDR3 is TGTGCCAGCAGCTTAGGGACAGGGGTAGCAGAGACCCAGTACTTC.

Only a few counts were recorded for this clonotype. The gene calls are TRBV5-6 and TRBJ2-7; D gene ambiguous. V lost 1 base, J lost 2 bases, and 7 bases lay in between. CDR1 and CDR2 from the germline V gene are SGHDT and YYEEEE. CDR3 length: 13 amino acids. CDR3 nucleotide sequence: TGTGCCAGCAGCTTGTGGGCCACCTACGAGCAGTACTTC. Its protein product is CASSLWATYEQYF.

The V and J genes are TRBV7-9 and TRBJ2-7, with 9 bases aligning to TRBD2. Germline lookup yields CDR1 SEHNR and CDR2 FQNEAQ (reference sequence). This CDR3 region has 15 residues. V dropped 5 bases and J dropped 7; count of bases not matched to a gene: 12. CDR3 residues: CASSPKREANNEQYF. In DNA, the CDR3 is TGTGCCAGCAGCCCCAAGCGGGAGGCTAACAATGAGCAGTACTTC.

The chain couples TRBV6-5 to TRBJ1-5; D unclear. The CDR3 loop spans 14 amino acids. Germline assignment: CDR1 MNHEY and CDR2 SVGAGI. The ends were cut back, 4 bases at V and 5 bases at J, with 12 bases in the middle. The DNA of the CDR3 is TGTGCCAGCAGTTTTTACAGTGGGTATCAGCCCCAGCATTTT. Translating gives CASSFYSGYQPQHF.